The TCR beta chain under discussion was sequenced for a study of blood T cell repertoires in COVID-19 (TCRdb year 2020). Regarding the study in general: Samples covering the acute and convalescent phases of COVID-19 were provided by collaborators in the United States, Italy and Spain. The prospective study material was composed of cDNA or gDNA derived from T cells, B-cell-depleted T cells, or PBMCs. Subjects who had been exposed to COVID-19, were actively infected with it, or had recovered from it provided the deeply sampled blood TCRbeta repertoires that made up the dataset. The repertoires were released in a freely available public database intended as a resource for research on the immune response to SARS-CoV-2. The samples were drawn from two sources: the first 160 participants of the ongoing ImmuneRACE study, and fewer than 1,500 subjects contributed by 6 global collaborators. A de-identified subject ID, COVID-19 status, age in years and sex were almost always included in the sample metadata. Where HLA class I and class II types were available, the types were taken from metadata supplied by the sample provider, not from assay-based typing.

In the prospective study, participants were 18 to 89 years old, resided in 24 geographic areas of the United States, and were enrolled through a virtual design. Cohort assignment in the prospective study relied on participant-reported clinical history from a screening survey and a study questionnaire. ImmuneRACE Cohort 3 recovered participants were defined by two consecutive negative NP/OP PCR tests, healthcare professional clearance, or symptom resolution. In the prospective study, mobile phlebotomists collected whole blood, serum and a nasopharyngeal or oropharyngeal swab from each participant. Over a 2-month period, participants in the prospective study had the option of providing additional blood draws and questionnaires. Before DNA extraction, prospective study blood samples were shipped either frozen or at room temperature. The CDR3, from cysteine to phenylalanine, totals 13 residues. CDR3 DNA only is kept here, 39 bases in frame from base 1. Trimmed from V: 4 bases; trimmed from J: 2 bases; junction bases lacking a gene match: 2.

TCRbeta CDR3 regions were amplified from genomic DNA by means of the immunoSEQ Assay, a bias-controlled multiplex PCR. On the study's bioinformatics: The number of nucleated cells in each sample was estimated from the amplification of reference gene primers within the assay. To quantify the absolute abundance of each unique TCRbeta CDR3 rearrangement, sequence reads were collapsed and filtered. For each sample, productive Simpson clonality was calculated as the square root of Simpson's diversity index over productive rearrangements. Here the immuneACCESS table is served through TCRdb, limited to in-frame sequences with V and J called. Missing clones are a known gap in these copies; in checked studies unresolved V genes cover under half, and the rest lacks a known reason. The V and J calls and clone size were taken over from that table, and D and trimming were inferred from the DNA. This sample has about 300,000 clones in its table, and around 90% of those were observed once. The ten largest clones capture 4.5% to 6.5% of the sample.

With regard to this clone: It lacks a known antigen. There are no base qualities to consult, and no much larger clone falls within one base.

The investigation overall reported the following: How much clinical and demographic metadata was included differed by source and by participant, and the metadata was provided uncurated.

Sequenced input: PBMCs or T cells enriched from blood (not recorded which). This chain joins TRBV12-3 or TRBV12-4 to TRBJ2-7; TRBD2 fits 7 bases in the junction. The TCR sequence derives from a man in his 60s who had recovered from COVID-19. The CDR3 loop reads CASSWSGTYEQYF. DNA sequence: TGTGCCAGCAGTTGGAGCGGGACCTACGAGCAGTACTTC.